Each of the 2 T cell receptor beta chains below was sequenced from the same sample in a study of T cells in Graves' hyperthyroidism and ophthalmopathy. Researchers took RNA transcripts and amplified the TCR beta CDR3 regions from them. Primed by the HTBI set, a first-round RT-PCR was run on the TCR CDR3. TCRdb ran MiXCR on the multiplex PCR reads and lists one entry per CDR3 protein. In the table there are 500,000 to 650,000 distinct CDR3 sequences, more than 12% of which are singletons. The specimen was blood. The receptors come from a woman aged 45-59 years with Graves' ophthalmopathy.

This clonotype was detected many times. CDR3 loop: CASSVIAGGPREQYF. DNA of the CDR3: TGTGCCAGCAGTGTCATAGCGGGAGGGCCTCGAGAGCAGTACTTC. V usage is TRBV28 and J usage is TRBJ2-7; 11 bases are a match to TRBD2. The junction had 10 bases not matched to a gene; V was cut back by 5 bases and J by 7 bases. The CDR3 extends over 15 amino acids. Germline CDR1 is MDHEN and CDR2 is SYDVKM.

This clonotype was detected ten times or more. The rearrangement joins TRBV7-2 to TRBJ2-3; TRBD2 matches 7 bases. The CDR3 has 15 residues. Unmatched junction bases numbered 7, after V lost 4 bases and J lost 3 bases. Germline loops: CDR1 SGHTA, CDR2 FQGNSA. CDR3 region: CASSYIAGGTDTQYF. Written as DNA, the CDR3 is TGTGCCAGCAGCTACATAGCGGGCGGGACAGATACGCAGTATTTT.